This T cell receptor beta chain emerged from a study of T cell repertoires in cytomegalovirus infection. Study-level information: From public TCR beta signatures came an indication of both CMV infection and matching HLA type.

Whole-study findings and limits: The cumulative frequency of public TCR beta families distinguished individuals who carried CMV together with the relevant HLA. The ex vivo response was dominated by HLA-C-restricted CMV-specific TCR beta clonotypes.

As to this clonotype: The antigen is undetermined.

Via MiXCR, TCRdb re-called the reads, giving one row per CDR3 protein. The table shows approximately 97,000 distinct CDR3 sequences, with about 15% occurring only once. V dropped 3 bases and J dropped 0; count of bases not matched to a gene: 3. Germline CDR1 KGHSH, CDR2 LQKENI. The CDR3 runs 15 residues. The chain recombines TRBV18 with TRBJ1-1, with TRBD1 matching 8 bases. Sample: PBMCs. The clonotype was recovered from a human donor in good health (CMV status not recorded). Some clones in this sample may be carry-over from other donors' samples. The CDR3 spells CASSPRGRVNTEAFF. CDR3 coding DNA: TGTGCCAGCTCACCCAGGGGGCGGGTGAACACTGAAGCTTTCTTT.